These 14 T cell receptor beta chains originate from one sample sequenced in a study of blood T cell repertoires in COVID-19. Measured with immunoSEQ multiplex PCR; TCRdb has only the in-frame clones, and not every one. The sample lists over 150,000 clones; approximately 85% were seen once. Sequenced material: peripheral blood. The receptors shown here come from a man between 40 and 49 years old with acute or convalescent COVID-19.

This rearrangement joins TRBV5-4 to TRBJ1-1; no clear D gene. V was trimmed by 2 bases and J by 5 bases, leaving 16 bases between them. CDR3 length: 15 amino acids. Germline V gives CDR1 SGHNT, CDR2 YYREEE (reference sequence). This chain's CDR3 is CASSLLRTAGTEAFF. The CDR3 DNA follows: TGTGCCAGCAGCTTACTAAGGACGGCGGGAACTGAAGCTTTCTTT.

This clone was observed a single time. V gene TRBV9 combines with J gene TRBJ1-1; TRBD1 matches at 7 bases. V shed 0 bases, J shed 5 bases, and the junction held 4 bases outside the gene matches. Per germline, CDR1 SGDLS and CDR2 YYNGEE. The CDR3 runs 14 residues. CDR3 bases: TGTGCCAGCAGCGTAGAGGGGGCGAGAACTGAAGCTTTCTTT. It codes for CASSVEGARTEAFF.

CDR3 nucleotide sequence: TGTGCCAGCAGCGGGTACAGGGGCGTCTATGGCTACACCTTC. Amino acid sequence: CASSGYRGVYGYTF. The genes are TRBV11-2 and TRBJ1-2, with 7 bases matching TRBD1. Germline V gene data show CDR1 as SGHAT and CDR2 as FQNNGV. The CDR3 length is 14 residues. V lost 5 bases to trimming and J lost 4 bases; unmatched junction nucleotides: 7.

The genes are TRBV18 and TRBJ2-7; TRBD1 might be the D (6 bases). The CDR3 sequence is 12 residues long. The V end was cut by 2 bases, the J end by 5 bases, with 7 bases between. Germline V gene data show CDR1 as KGHSH and CDR2 as LQKENI. CDR3 loop: CASSPTGNEQYF. CDR3 in DNA: TGTGCCAGCTCACCAACAGGGAACGAGCAGTACTTC.

This clone was seen a single time. The chain carries TRBV9 and TRBJ2-7; 10 bases match TRBD1. Per the germline V gene, CDR1 is SGDLS and CDR2 is YYNGEE. V gave up 3 bases and J gave up 4 bases; unmatched junction bases: 4. This CDR3 has 14 amino acids. CDR3 in amino acids: CASSAWDRGYEQYF. The CDR3 bases are TGTGCCAGCAGCGCCTGGGACAGGGGTTACGAGCAGTACTTC.

The V call is TRBV7-9, the J call TRBJ2-2, with 7 bases lining up with TRBD1. The CDR3 is made up of 15 amino acids. V gave up 2 bases and J gave up 6 bases; unmatched junction bases: 6. Germline V gene lookup returns CDR1 SEHNR and CDR2 FQNEAQ (reference sequence). CDR3 sequence: CASSLSSGGSGELFF. In DNA form, the CDR3 reads TGTGCCAGCAGCTTATCGTCAGGGGGATCCGGGGAGCTGTTTTTT.

This clone was seen just once. The J gene is TRBJ2-1, the V gene TRBV30; D is possibly TRBD2 (6 bases). The V gene lost 3 bases and the J gene lost 5 bases, with 17 bases spanning the gap. The CDR3 spans 15 residues. The V gene's germline CDR1 is GTSNPN and CDR2 SVGIG (reference sequence). The CDR3 spells CAWRVSGTADNEQFF. CDR3 nucleotide sequence: TGTGCCTGGAGGGTATCCGGGACTGCCGACAATGAGCAGTTCTTC. The complete variable domain, with remaining parts taken from reference TRBV30 and TRBJ2-1, reads SQTIHQWPATLVQPVGSPLSLECTVEGTSNPNLYWYRQAAGRGLQLLFYSVGIGQISSEVPQNLSASRPQDRQFILSSKKLLLSDSGFYLCAWRVSGTADNEQFFGPGTRLTVL.

The rearrangement joins TRBV18 to TRBJ2-7, with 9 positions matching TRBD1. The V segment lost 2 bases and the J segment 6 bases; nucleotides outside the gene matches: 5. This CDR3 contains 14 residues. The germline CDR1 and CDR2 sequences are KGHSH and LQKENI. The CDR3 nucleotides are TGTGCCAGCTCACCAACAGGGGGCCGCGTCGAGCAGTACTTC. Protein sequence: CASSPTGGRVEQYF.

The chain joins TRBV28 to TRBJ1-2; TRBD1 matches 9 bases. This CDR3 contains 14 residues. Germline CDR1 MDHEN, CDR2 SYDVKM. J was trimmed by 8 bases and V by 5 bases; bases with no gene match: 9. The CDR3 protein is CASSLTGGESGYTF. The CDR3 bases are TGTGCCAGCAGTCTAACAGGGGGCGAATCCGGCTACACCTTC.

V and J are TRBV4-3 and TRBJ1-1; 7 nucleotides line up with TRBD1. This CDR3 spans 16 amino acids. Germline V gene data show CDR1 as LGHNA and CDR2 as YSLEER. After removal of 2 bases from V and 3 bases from J, the junction contained 9 bases not matched to a gene. The CDR3 DNA is TGCGCCAGCAGCCAAATACGGACAGGTTCAGACACTGAAGCTTTCTTT. Its protein product is CASSQIRTGSDTEAFF.

The genes are TRBV7-8 and TRBJ2-7, with unresolved D. Germline CDR1 and CDR2: SGHVS and FQNEAQ. Between the trimmed V and J ends, which lost 5 bases and 0 bases, there was a span of 5 bases. The CDR3 is 12 amino acids. CDR3 in amino acids: CASSPSSYEQYF. The CDR3 bases are TGTGCCAGCAGCCCGAGCTCCTACGAGCAGTACTTC.

The chain couples TRBV18 to TRBJ1-1; D may be TRBD1 (5 bases). Germline V gene sequence: CDR1 KGHSH, CDR2 LQKENI. V was pared by 3 bases and J by 1 base, with 12 bases between. This CDR3 region has 15 residues. The CDR3: CASSPTGGSNTEAFF. CDR3 nucleotides: TGTGCCAGCTCACCTACGGGGGGGTCGAACACTGAAGCTTTCTTT.

The chain couples TRBV25-1 to TRBJ2-5; TRBD1 matches 10 bases. After removal of 4 bases from V and 4 bases from J, the junction contained 9 bases not matched to a gene. CDR3 length equals 16 residues. The germline V gene has CDR1 MGHDK and CDR2 SYGVNS. CDR3 sequence: CASSGVGQGVGETQYF. CDR3 DNA sequence: TGTGCCAGCAGTGGGGTCGGACAGGGGGTAGGAGAGACCCAGTACTTC.

This clone turned up a few times. The V call is TRBV21-1, the J call TRBJ1-1; the tabulated D call, TRBD1, remains unverified against the DNA. TRBV21-1 is a pseudogene segment. This CDR3 spans 13 amino acids. DNA for the CDR3: TGTGCCAGCAGCGAACAGGGGAGCACTGAAGCTTTCTTT. This codes for CASSEQGSTEAFF.